Many counts were recorded for the clone carrying this T cell receptor (beta chain). Its antigen is currently unknown. Trimming took 3 bases from V and 2 from J; bases not matched to a gene: 16. This CDR3 spans 18 amino acids. Looked up from germline, CDR1 is DFQATT and CDR2 is SNEGSKA (reference sequence). From the 5' RACE reads, TCRdb called clonotypes with MiXCR, one entry per CDR3 protein. The sample includes fewer than 250,000 distinct CDR3 sequences, 8% to 11% of them seen just once. These data come from a study of CD8 T cells in ankylosing spondylitis. Notes on the study in general: There was reportedly significant enrichment of clones that were disease-linked in matched ankylosing spondylitis synovial fluid.

The chain couples TRBV20-1 to TRBJ1-5; TRBD1 matches at 7 bases. Sequenced sample: blood, either unsorted or a sorted T cell fraction (not recorded which). This TCR derives from a male donor with ankylosing spondylitis or in good health (not recorded which). The CDR3 reads CSARDWDSSYRGNQPQHF. CDR3 nucleotides: TGCAGTGCTAGGGATTGGGACAGCTCCTACCGCGGCAATCAGCCCCAGCATTTT.